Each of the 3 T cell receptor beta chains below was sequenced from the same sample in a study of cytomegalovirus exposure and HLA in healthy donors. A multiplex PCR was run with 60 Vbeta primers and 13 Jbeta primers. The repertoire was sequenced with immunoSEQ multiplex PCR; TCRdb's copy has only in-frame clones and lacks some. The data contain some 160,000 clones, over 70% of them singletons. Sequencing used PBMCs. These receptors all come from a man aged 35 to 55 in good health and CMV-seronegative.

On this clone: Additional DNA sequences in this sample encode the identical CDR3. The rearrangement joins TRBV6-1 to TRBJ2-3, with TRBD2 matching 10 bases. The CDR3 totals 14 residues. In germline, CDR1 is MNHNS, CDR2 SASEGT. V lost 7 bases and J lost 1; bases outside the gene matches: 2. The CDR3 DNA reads TGTGCCAGCACCAGCGGGGGGGGCACAGATACGCAGTATTTT. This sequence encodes CASTSGGGTDTQYF.

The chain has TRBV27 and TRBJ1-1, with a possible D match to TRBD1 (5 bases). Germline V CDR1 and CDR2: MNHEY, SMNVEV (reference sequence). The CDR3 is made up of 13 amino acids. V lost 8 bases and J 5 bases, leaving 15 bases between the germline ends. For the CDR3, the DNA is TGTGCCAGCTCGCTAGGGGTTTGGACTGAAGCTTTCTTT. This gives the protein CASSLGVWTEAFF.

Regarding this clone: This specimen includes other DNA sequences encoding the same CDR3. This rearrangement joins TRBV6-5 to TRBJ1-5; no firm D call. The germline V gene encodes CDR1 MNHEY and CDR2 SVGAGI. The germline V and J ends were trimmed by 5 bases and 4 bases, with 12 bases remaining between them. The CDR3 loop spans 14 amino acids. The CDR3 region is CASSPDTSNQPQHF. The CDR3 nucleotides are TGTGCCAGCAGTCCAGACACCAGTAATCAGCCCCAGCATTTT.